Shown below are 13 T cell receptor beta chains from a single sample sequenced in a study of cytomegalovirus exposure and HLA in healthy donors. The PCR had 60 Vbeta and 13 Jbeta primers. Only in-frame clones appear in the TCRdb table, and some are missing; sequencing was by immunoSEQ multiplex PCR. This sample has roughly 140,000 clones; approximately 80% occur once, and the top ten carry approximately 6.1%. The material sequenced was PBMCs. The source is a man aged 30 to 45 in good health and CMV-seropositive.

The sample holds one count of this clone. The chain has TRBV2 and TRBJ2-3, with 8 bases matching TRBD1. This CDR3 is built from 15 residues. From germline, CDR1 is SNHLY and CDR2 FYNNEI. J was trimmed by 5 bases and V by 2 bases; bases with no gene match: 6. The CDR3 is CASSETRTGQDTQYF. The CDR3, as DNA: TGTGCCAGCAGTGAAACACGGACAGGGCAAGATACGCAGTATTTT. Drawing the rest from reference TRBV2 and TRBJ2-3, the complete variable domain is EPEVTQTPSHQVTQMGQEVILRCVPISNHLYFYWYRQILGQKVEFLVSFYNNEISEKSEIFDDQFSVERPDGSNFTLKIRSTKLEDSAMYFCASSETRTGQDTQYFGPGTRLTVL.

This chain connects TRBV12-5 to TRBJ2-3; a possible D gene is TRBD1 (5 bases). The CDR3 spans 18 residues. Trimming took off 0 bases at V and 2 bases at J, with 18 bases between the two ends. CDR1 is LGHNT, CDR2 FRNRAP, per germline. In nucleotides, the CDR3 is TGTGCTAGTGGTTTGGTAATCAACCCACAGGCGATCACAGATACGCAGTATTTT. It is translated as CASGLVINPQAITDTQYF.

V and J are TRBV5-6 and TRBJ2-1; 8 bases align to TRBD2. This CDR3 region has 15 residues. Per the germline V gene, CDR1 is SGHDT and CDR2 is YYEEEE. The V segment lost 3 bases and the J segment 7 bases; nucleotides outside the gene matches: 9. In DNA form, the CDR3 reads TGTGCCAGCAGCTACCGACGACTAGCGCTGAATGAGCAGTTCTTC. Protein sequence: CASSYRRLALNEQFF.

The chain is built from TRBV29-1 and TRBJ2-3, with a possible D match to TRBD2 (6 bases). Trimming stripped 6 bases from V and 2 bases from J, with 15 bases between. The CDR3 loop spans 14 amino acids. Germline V gene data show CDR1 as SQVTM and CDR2 as ANQGSEA. This CDR3 is CSVIGGDLTDTQYF. The CDR3 DNA is TGCAGCGTAATTGGAGGGGACCTCACAGATACGCAGTATTTT.

The V gene is TRBV9, the J gene TRBJ2-7; D might be TRBD2 (5 bases). V was pared by 0 bases and J by 1 base, with 11 bases between. The CDR3 contains 15 residues. CDR1 and CDR2 (germline): SGDLS, YYNGEE. The CDR3 here is CASSVAQEDSYEQYF. As DNA, the CDR3 is TGTGCCAGCAGCGTAGCCCAGGAGGATTCCTACGAGCAGTACTTC.

The CDR3 sequence: CASSLTGFSEKLFF. CDR3 nucleotides: TGTGCCAGCAGCCTCACGGGTTTCAGCGAAAAACTGTTTTTT. The chain combines TRBV7-2 with TRBJ1-4; no firm D call. Germline CDR1 SGHTA, CDR2 FQGNSA. V was shortened by 5 bases and J by 8 bases, with 15 bases between the two germline ends. The CDR3 has 14 amino acids. Drawing the rest from reference TRBV7-2 and TRBJ1-4, the complete variable domain is GAGVSQSPSNKVTEKGKDVELRCDPISGHTALYWYRQSLGQGLEFLIYFQGNSAPDKSGLPSDRFSAERTGGSVSTLTIQRTQQEDSAVYLCASSLTGFSEKLFFGSGTQLSVL.

V gene TRBV11-3 combines with J gene TRBJ2-1, with D possibly matching TRBD2 (5 bases). Per germline, CDR1 SGHNT and CDR2 YENEEA. This CDR3 comprises 16 residues. The germline V and J ends were trimmed by 6 bases and 4 bases, with 19 bases remaining between them. CDR3 sequence: CASSATGKKEYNEQFF. CDR3 bases: TGTGCCAGCAGTGCAACCGGGAAGAAGGAGTACAATGAGCAGTTCTTC.

The chain links TRBV19 to TRBJ2-3; D unresolved. Germline CDR1 is LNHDA and CDR2 is SQIVND (reference sequence). The V end lost 7 bases, the J end lost 3 bases, and 14 bases lay between the germline ends. This CDR3 is 14 amino acids long. The CDR3 DNA reads as TGTGCCAGTAAGCCGGGTAGGTGGACAGATACGCAGTATTTT. It encodes CASKPGRWTDTQYF.

The V gene is TRBV5-4, the J gene TRBJ1-1, with no clear D. CDR3 length equals 15 residues. Trimming left V 0 bases short and J 4 bases short, with 13 bases between. The germline CDR1 and CDR2 sequences are SGHNT and YYREEE (reference sequence). CDR3: CASSLDPEVGTEAFF. The CDR3 DNA reads TGTGCCAGCAGCTTGGATCCGGAGGTGGGCACTGAAGCTTTCTTT.

The chain links TRBV11-2 to TRBJ1-1; 7 bases line up with TRBD1. V lost 2 bases, J lost 3 bases, and 3 bases stayed unmatched. The CDR3 sequence is 14 residues long. Germline V gene data show CDR1 as SGHAT and CDR2 as FQNNGV. The CDR3, as DNA: TGTGCCAGCAGCTTATCGACAGGGTACACTGAAGCTTTCTTT. This codes for CASSLSTGYTEAFF.

Only a few counts were recorded for this clone. The chain uses TRBV6-6 and TRBJ2-3; 7 bases fit TRBD2. The germline V gene has CDR1 MNHNY and CDR2 SVGAGI (reference sequence). The CDR3 extends over 14 amino acids. V gave up 7 bases and J gave up 5 bases; unmatched junction bases: 9. The CDR3, as DNA: TGTGCCAGCAAACGGGGGGAGGATGTAGATACGCAGTATTTT. Translation gives CASKRGEDVDTQYF.

V usage is TRBV18 and J usage is TRBJ2-7; 10 bases agree with TRBD1. The CDR3 is made up of 15 amino acids. The germline V gene encodes CDR1 KGHSH and CDR2 LQKENI. The trim removed 6 bases at V and 7 bases at J, leaving 12 bases unmatched. CDR3 sequence (DNA): TGTGCCAGCTCGCCCGGGACAGGGGTGGTTAAAGAGCAGTACTTC. Its protein is CASSPGTGVVKEQYF.

V gene TRBV7-9 combines with J gene TRBJ1-1, with D unclear. Trimming cost V 4 bases and J 1 base, with 13 bases left between them. The V gene's germline CDR1 is SEHNR and CDR2 FQNEAQ (reference sequence). The CDR3 is made up of 15 amino acids. The DNA for the CDR3 is TGTGCCAGCAGCTCGTCCGGGGATGGGAACACTGAAGCTTTCTTT. Its translation is CASSSSGDGNTEAFF.